This entry lists 10 T cell receptor beta chains sequenced from one sample in a study of shared clonotypes between healthy human individuals. Here immunoSEQ multiplex PCR was the method, and the copy in TCRdb shows in-frame clones only, minus some. The table lists 950,000 to 1,100,000 clones, 78% of them singletons. The sample consisted of memory CD4+ T cells from PBMCs. As for subset: CD45RA-negative fraction. The receptors come from a man aged 18-30 years in good health. Some clones in this sample may be carry-over from other donors' samples.

The chain is built from TRBV2 and TRBJ2-3; no firm D call. The CDR3 covers 14 residues. V shed 1 base and J shed 1 base, with 6 bases lying between them. Per the germline V gene, CDR1 is SNHLY and CDR2 is FYNNEI. The CDR3 DNA reads as TGTGCCAGCAGTGAAGAGTCCGGCACAGATACGCAGTATTTT. Its protein is CASSEESGTDTQYF.

The rearrangement uses TRBV6-6 and TRBJ1-5; the D gene is possibly TRBD1 (5 bases). There are 14 residues in the CDR3. Trimming took 7 bases from V and 3 from J, leaving 13 bases between them. CDR1 is MNHNY, CDR2 SVGAGI, per germline (reference sequence). The CDR3 DNA follows: TGTGCCAGCACCCAATGGGACCCCAATCAGCCCCAGCATTTT. It yields the protein CASTQWDPNQPQHF.

The chain has TRBV9 and TRBJ2-7; D is perhaps TRBD1 (6 bases). Looked up from germline, CDR1 is SGDLS and CDR2 is YYNGEE. The CDR3 covers 15 residues. V lost 0 bases, J lost 1 base, and 11 bases lay in between. DNA for the CDR3: TGTGCCAGCAGCGTAGGGGACACCAATTCCTACGAGCAGTACTTC. The encoded protein is CASSVGDTNSYEQYF.

The V gene is TRBV5-1, the J gene TRBJ2-3; TRBD2 matches 16 bases. CDR1 is SGHRS and CDR2 is YFSETQ in the germline V gene. The CDR3 has 17 residues. J was trimmed by 4 bases and V by 3 bases; bases with no gene match: 5. CDR3 nucleotide sequence: TGCGCCAGCAGCTCCGGGACTAGCGGGAGGGCCTCAGATACGCAGTATTTT. Translation: CASSSGTSGRASDTQYF.

This clone was counted at least ten times. The same CDR3 arises from other DNA sequences in this sample as well. The gene calls are TRBV6-6 and TRBJ1-5; 9 nucleotides match TRBD1. In germline, CDR1 is MNHNY, CDR2 SVGAGI (reference sequence). This CDR3 is built from 14 residues. V was clipped by 2 bases and J by 4 bases; unmatched bases: 0. CDR3 sequence (DNA): TGTGCCAGCAGTTACGGGACAGGGAATCAGCCCCAGCATTTT. Its protein product is CASSYGTGNQPQHF.

The chain is built from TRBV7-2 and TRBJ2-3; D gene ambiguous. The CDR3 is 13 residues long. Germline V gene lookup returns CDR1 SGHTA and CDR2 FQGNSA. Trimming stripped 4 bases from V and 4 bases from J, with 9 bases between. CDR3 in amino acids: CASSSNQADTQYF. In DNA, the CDR3 is TGTGCCAGCAGCTCCAACCAGGCAGATACGCAGTATTTT.

V gene TRBV18 combines with J gene TRBJ2-2; 11 bases line up with TRBD2. The V gene end was trimmed by 0 bases and the J gene end by 2 bases; junction bases not matched to a gene: 8. This CDR3 is 19 amino acids long. The V gene's germline CDR1 is KGHSH and CDR2 LQKENI. The CDR3: CASSPPLGLAALNTGELFF. The CDR3 DNA reads as TGTGCCAGCTCACCACCGCTGGGACTAGCGGCTCTAAACACCGGGGAGCTGTTTTTT. Supplemented by reference TRBV18 and TRBJ2-2, the full variable domain reads NAGVMQNPRHLVRRRGQEARLRCSPMKGHSHVYWYRQLPEEGLKFMVYLQKENIIDESGMPKERFSAEFPKEGPSILRIQQVVRGDSAAYFCASSPPLGLAALNTGELFFGEGSRLTVL.

This chain links TRBV9 with TRBJ2-5, with D unresolved. Per the germline V gene, CDR1 is SGDLS and CDR2 is YYNGEE. The CDR3 spans 13 residues. V lost 1 base, J lost 5 bases, and 9 bases lay in between. CDR3 residues: CASSVFAVETQYF. CDR3 DNA: TGTGCCAGCAGCGTATTCGCGGTGGAGACCCAGTACTTC.

J is TRBJ2-3 and V is TRBV19, with D unclear. The CDR3 covers 14 residues. Germline V CDR1 and CDR2: LNHDA, SQIVND (reference sequence). With 4 bases removed from V and 5 bases from J, the gap between germline ends came to 13 bases. CDR3 loop: CASSTGMGGDTQYF. The CDR3 bases are TGTGCCAGTAGTACGGGCATGGGCGGAGATACGCAGTATTTT. Looking up the rest from reference TRBV19 and TRBJ2-3 gives the full variable domain: DGGITQSPKYLFRKEGQNVTLSCEQNLNHDAMYWYRQDPGQGLRLIYYSQIVNDFQKGDIAEGYSVSREKKESFPLTVTSAQKNPTAFYLCASSTGMGGDTQYFGPGTRLTVL.

With respect to this clone: A much more abundant neighbour one base away suggests this may be a read error. V is TRBV29-1 and J is TRBJ2-7, with D unclear. The V gene lost 4 bases and the J gene lost 0 bases, with 13 bases spanning the gap. Germline lookup yields CDR1 SQVTM and CDR2 ANQGSEA. CDR3 length: 14 amino acids. The CDR3 spells CSVGRPEGSYEQYF. CDR3 bases: TGCAGCGTTGGTCGGCCTGAAGGCTCCTACGAGCAGTACTTC.